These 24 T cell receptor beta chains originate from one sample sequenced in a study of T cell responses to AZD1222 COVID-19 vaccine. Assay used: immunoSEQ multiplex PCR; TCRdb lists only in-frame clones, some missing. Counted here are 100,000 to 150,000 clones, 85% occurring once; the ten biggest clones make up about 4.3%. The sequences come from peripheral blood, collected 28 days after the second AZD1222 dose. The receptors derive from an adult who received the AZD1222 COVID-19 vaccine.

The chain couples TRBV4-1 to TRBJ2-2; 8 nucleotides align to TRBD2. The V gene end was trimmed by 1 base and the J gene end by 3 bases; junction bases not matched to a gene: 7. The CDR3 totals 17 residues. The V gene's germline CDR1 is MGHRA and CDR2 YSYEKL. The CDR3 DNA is TGCGCCAGCAGCCAAGGACGGGGGGGCCCGGACACCGGGGAGCTGTTTTTT. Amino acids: CASSQGRGGPDTGELFF.

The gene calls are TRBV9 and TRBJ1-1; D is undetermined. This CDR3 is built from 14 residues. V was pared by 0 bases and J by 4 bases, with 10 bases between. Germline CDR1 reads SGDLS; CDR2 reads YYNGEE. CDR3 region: CASSVERVATEAFF. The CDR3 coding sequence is TGTGCCAGCAGCGTAGAGCGTGTCGCCACTGAAGCTTTCTTT.

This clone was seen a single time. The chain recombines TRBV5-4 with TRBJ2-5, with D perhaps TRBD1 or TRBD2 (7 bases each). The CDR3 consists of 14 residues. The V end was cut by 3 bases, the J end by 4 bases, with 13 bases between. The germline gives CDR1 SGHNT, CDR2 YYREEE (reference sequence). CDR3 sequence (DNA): TGTGCCAGCAGCTCTCCAGGGGGGGGAGAGACCCAGTACTTC. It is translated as CASSSPGGGETQYF.

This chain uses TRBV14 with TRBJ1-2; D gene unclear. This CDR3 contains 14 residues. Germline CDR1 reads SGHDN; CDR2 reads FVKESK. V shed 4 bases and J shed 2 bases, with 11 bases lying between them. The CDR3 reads CASSPPWVNYGYTF. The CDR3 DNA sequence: TGTGCCAGCAGCCCACCGTGGGTGAACTATGGCTACACCTTC. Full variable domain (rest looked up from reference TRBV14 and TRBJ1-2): EAGVTQFPSHSVIEKGQTVTLRCDPISGHDNLYWYRRVMGKEIKFLLHFVKESKQDESGMPNNRFLAERTGGTYSTLKVQPAELEDSGVYFCASSPPWVNYGYTFGSGTRLTVV.

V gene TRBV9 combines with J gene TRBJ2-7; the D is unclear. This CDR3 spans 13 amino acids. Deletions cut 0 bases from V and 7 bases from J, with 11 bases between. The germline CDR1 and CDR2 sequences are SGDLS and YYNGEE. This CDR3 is CASSVDWSGEQYF. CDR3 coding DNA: TGTGCCAGCAGCGTAGATTGGTCCGGGGAGCAGTACTTC.

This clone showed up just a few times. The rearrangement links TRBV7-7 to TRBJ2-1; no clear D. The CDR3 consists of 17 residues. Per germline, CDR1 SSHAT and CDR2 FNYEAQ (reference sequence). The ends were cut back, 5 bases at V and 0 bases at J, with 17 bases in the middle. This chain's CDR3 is CASSPGRSIGSYNEQFF. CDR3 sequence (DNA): TGTGCCAGCAGCCCAGGACGGTCCATTGGCTCCTACAATGAGCAGTTCTTC.

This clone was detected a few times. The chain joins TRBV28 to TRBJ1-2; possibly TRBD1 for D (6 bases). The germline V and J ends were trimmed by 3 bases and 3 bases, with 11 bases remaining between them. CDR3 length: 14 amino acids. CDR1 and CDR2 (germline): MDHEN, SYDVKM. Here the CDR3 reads CASSFPRQDYGYTF. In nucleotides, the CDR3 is TGTGCCAGCAGTTTCCCTAGACAGGACTATGGCTACACCTTC.

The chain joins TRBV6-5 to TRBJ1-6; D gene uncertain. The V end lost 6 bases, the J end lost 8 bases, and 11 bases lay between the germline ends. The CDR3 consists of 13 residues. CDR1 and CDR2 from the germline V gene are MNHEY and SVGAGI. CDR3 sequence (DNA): TGTGCCAGCAGCAATATCCAGGATTCACCCCTCCACTTT. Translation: CASSNIQDSPLHF.

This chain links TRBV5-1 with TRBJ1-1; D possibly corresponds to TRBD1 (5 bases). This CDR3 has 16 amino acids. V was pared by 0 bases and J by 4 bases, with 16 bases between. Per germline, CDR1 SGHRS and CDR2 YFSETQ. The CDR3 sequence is CASSLEGHRWGTEAFF. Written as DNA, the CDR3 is TGCGCCAGCAGCTTGGAGGGCCACAGGTGGGGCACTGAAGCTTTCTTT. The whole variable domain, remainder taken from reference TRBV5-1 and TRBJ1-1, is KAGVTQTPRYLIKTRGQQVTLSCSPISGHRSVSWYQQTPGQGLQFLFEYFSETQRNKGNFPGRFSGRQFSNSRSEMNVSTLELGDSALYLCASSLEGHRWGTEAFFGQGTRLTVV.

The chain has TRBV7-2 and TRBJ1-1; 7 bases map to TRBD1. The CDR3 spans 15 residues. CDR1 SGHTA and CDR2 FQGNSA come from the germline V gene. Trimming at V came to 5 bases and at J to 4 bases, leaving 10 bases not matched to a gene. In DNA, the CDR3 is TGTGCCAGCAGCCCACGGACAGGCTGGAGCACTGAAGCTTTCTTT. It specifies CASSPRTGWSTEAFF.

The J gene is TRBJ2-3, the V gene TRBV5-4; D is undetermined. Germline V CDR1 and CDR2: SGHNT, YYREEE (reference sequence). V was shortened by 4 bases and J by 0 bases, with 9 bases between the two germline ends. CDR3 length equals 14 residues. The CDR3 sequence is CASSPGPSTDTQYF. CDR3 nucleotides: TGTGCCAGCAGCCCCGGACCGAGCACAGATACGCAGTATTTT.

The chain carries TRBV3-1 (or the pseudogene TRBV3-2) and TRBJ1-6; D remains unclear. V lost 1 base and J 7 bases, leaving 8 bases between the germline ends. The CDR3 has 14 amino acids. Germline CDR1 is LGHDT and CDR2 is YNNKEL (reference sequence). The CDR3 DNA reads TGTGCCAGCAGCCAAGTCCAGGACAATTCACCCCTCCACTTT. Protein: CASSQVQDNSPLHF.

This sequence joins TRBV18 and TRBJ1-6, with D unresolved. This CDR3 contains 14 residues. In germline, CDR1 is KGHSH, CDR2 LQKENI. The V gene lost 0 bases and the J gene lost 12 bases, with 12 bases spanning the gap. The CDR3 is CASSPPGLAGPLHF. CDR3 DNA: TGTGCCAGCTCACCACCAGGCCTTGCAGGACCCCTCCACTTT.

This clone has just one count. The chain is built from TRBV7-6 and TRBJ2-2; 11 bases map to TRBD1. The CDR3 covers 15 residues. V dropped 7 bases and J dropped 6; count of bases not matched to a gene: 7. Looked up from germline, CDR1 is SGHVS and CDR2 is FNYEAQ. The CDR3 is CASNRDRGGAGELFF. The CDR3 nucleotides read TGTGCCAGCAACCGGGACAGGGGGGGCGCCGGGGAGCTGTTTTTT.

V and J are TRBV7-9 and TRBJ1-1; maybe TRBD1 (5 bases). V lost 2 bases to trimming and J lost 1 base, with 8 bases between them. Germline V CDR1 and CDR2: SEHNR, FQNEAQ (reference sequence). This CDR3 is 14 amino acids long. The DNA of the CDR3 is TGTGCCAGCAGCTTAAGTGGGGGGAACACTGAAGCTTTCTTT. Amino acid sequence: CASSLSGGNTEAFF. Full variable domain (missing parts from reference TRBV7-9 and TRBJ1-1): DTGVSQNPRHKITKRGQNVTFRCDPISEHNRLYWYRQTLGQGPEFLTYFQNEAQLEKSRLLSDRFSAERPKGSFSTLEIQRTEQGDSAMYLCASSLSGGNTEAFFGQGTRLTVV.

CDR3 region: CASSITGTGKFKVYGYTF. DNA for the CDR3: TGTGCCAGTAGTATAACCGGGACAGGGAAGTTTAAGGTCTATGGCTACACCTTC. This chain joins TRBV19 and TRBJ1-2; TRBD1 matches at 9 bases. Germline CDR1 and CDR2: LNHDA and SQIVND (reference sequence). This CDR3 comprises 18 residues. The V and J ends lost 2 bases and 4 bases, in that order; junction bases with no gene match: 14.

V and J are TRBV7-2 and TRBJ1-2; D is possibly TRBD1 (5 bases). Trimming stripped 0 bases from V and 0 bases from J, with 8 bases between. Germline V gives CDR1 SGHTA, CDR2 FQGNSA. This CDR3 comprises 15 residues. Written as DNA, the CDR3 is TGTGCCAGCAGCTTAGCAGGGACGCCTAACTATGGCTACACCTTC. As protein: CASSLAGTPNYGYTF. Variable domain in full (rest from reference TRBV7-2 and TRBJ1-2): GAGVSQSPSNKVTEKGKDVELRCDPISGHTALYWYRQSLGQGLEFLIYFQGNSAPDKSGLPSDRFSAERTGGSVSTLTIQRTQQEDSAVYLCASSLAGTPNYGYTFGSGTRLTVV.

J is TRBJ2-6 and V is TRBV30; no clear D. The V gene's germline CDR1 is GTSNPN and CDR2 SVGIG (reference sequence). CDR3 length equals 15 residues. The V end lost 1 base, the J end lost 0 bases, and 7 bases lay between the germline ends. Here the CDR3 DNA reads TGTGCCTGGAGTGGGACCAGCTCTGGGGCCAACGTCCTGACTTTC. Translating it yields CAWSGTSSGANVLTF.

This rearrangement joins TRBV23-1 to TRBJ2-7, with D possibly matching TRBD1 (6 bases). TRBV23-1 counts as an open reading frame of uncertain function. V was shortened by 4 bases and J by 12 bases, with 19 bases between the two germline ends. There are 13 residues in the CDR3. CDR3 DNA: TGCGCCAGCAGTCCTGGGACCCCCCGAGGGGGGTACTTC. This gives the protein CASSPGTPRGGYF.

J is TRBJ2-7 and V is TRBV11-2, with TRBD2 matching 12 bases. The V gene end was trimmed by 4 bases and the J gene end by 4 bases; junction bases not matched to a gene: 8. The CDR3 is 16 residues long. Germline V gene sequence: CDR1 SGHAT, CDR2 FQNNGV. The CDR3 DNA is TGTGCCAGCAGCTCCGCCACTAGCGGGGGGCGTTACGAGCAGTACTTC. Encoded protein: CASSSATSGGRYEQYF.

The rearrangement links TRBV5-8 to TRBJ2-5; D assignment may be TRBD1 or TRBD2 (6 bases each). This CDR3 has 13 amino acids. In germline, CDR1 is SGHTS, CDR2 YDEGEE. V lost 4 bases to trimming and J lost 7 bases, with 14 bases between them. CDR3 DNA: TGTGCCAGCAGCGGTCGGGGGCGAGGGACCCAGTACTTC. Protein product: CASSGRGRGTQYF.

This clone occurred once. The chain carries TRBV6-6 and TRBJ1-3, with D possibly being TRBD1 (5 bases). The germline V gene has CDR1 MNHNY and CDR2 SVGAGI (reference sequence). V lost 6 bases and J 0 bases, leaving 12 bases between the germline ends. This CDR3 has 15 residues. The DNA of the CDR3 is TGTGCCAGCAGCCCCACCGGGACCTCTGGAAACACCATATATTTT. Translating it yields CASSPTGTSGNTIYF.

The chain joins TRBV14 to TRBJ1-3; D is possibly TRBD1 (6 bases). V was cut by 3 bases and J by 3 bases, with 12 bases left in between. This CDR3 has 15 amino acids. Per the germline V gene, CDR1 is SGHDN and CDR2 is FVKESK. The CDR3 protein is CASSQNQGFGNTIYF. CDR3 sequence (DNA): TGTGCCAGCAGCCAGAACCAGGGGTTTGGAAACACCATATATTTT.

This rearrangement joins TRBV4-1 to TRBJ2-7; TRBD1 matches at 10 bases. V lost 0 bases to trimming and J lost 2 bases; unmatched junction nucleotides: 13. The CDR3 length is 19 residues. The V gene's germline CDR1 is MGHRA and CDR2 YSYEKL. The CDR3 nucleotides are TGCGCCAGCAGCCAAGAGACGGCTTTGACAGGGGGCTTCCCCTACGAGCAGTACTTC. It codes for CASSQETALTGGFPYEQYF.